This T cell receptor (beta chain) came from a study of neurological immune-mediated disorders. Overall study results and limits: TCR clonal expansion peaked in HTLV-1-associated myelopathy patients and was lowest in multiple sclerosis patients.

The cDNA was produced through 5'RACE with 10-nucleotide random UMIs. Using its own MiXCR run on the 5' RACE reads, TCRdb lists one record per CDR3 protein. The table has tens of thousands of distinct CDR3 sequences, about 5% seen once; the top ten hold less than 2.5%. This CDR3 has 14 amino acids. Germline CDR1 and CDR2: DFQATT and SNEGSKA (reference sequence). Trimming removed 6 bases at V and 2 bases at J, with 17 bases between. This clonotype has just a few counts. Antigen unknown. Sequenced: PBMCs. The receptor was isolated from a woman in her thirties with multiple sclerosis. The rearrangement links TRBV20-1 to TRBJ2-7; D possibly corresponds to TRBD1 (6 bases). CDR3 amino acids: CSAKDRRTPYEQYF. The CDR3 DNA follows: TGCAGTGCGAAAGACAGGAGGACTCCCTACGAGCAGTACTTC.